This is a list of T cell receptor beta chains from one sample in a study of OX40 agonist ivuxolimab in advanced cancers. This table comes from immunoSEQ multiplex PCR, and its TCRdb copy is limited to in-frame clones, with some not included. Seen here are 13,000 to 15,000 clones, about 76% observed once, and the top ten hold about 17%. Sample: CD4+ or CD8+ T cells sorted from blood, taken in a trial of the OX40 agonist ivuxolimab. The receptors come from an adult with an advanced solid tumor such as melanoma, head and neck, liver or kidney cancer. CDR3s include the opening cysteine and the closing phenylalanine or tryptophan. D genes are given only for firm matches.

D gene	V gene	CDR3 length	J gene	CDR3 protein	CDR3 DNA
-	TRBV9	14	TRBJ1-2	CASSPEPGTYGYTF	TGTGCCAGCAGCCCAGAACCAGGGACCTATGGCTACACCTTC
TRBD1	TRBV2	20	TRBJ2-2	CASSDILSIGTGENTGELFF	TGTGCCAGCAGTGATATTCTTTCTATTGGGACAGGGGAAAACACCGGGGAGCTGTTTTTT
-	TRBV6-6	13	TRBJ1-2	CASSKDRGDGYTF	TGTGCCAGCAGTAAGGACAGAGGGGATGGCTACACCTTC
-	TRBV12-2	12	TRBJ2-7	CASRPRWREQYF	TGTGCAAGTCGCCCGCGTTGGCGCGAGCAGTACTTC
-	TRBV27	15	TRBJ2-7	CASRLKGGATYEQYF	TGTGCCAGCAGGTTAAAGGGCGGGGCGACCTACGAGCAGTACTTC
-	TRBV5-6	15	TRBJ2-3	CASSLVPGSTDTQYF	TGTGCCAGCAGCTTGGTTCCGGGGAGCACAGATACGCAGTATTTT
-	TRBV5-5	13	TRBJ2-7	CASITEMRGEQYF	TGTGCCAGCATCACGGAGATGAGGGGCGAGCAGTACTTC
TRBD1	TRBV5-1	14	TRBJ2-2	CASSLGQGNGELFF	TGCGCCAGCAGCTTGGGACAGGGGAACGGGGAGCTGTTTTTT
TRBD2	TRBV7-3	15	TRBJ2-7	CASSLSGGISYEQYF	TGTGCCAGCAGCTTAAGCGGGGGTATCTCCTACGAGCAGTACTTC
-	TRBV7-6	13	TRBJ2-3	CASSLIGTDTQYF	TGTGCCAGCAGCTTAATTGGCACAGATACGCAGTATTTT
-	TRBV21-1	19	TRBJ1-5	CASSIPLTQDPYSNQPQHF	TGTGCCAGCAGCATTCCTCTGACGCAGGATCCTTATAGCAATCAGCCCCAGCATTTT
TRBD2	TRBV7-9	17	TRBJ2-1	CASSYGTGGGADNEQFF	TGTGCCAGCAGCTACGGTACTGGCGGGGGGGCGGACAATGAGCAGTTCTTC
-	TRBV7-8	15	TRBJ2-1	CASTGGEYSYNEQFF	TGTGCCAGCACCGGAGGTGAATACTCCTACAATGAGCAGTTCTTC